Following are 17 T cell receptor beta chains from one sample sequenced in a study of blood T cell repertoires in COVID-19. Sequenced by immunoSEQ multiplex PCR; TCRdb stores in-frame clones only, minus some. This sample has more than 250,000 clones, with approximately 86% found just once. Sequenced sample: peripheral blood. All receptors derive from a woman aged 25 to 39 who had recovered from COVID-19.

A few counts support this clone. The chain recombines TRBV18 with TRBJ2-5, with a possible D match to TRBD1 (6 bases). CDR1 KGHSH and CDR2 LQKENI come from the germline V gene. The V end lost 3 bases, the J end lost 3 bases, and 11 bases lay between the germline ends. The length of the CDR3 is 14 residues. CDR3 DNA: TGTGCCAGCTCACCTTCGGCAGGGGAAGAGACCCAGTACTTC. Translating gives CASSPSAGEETQYF.

This chain connects TRBV24-1 to TRBJ2-2, with TRBD1 identical over 8 bases. Germline lookup yields CDR1 KGHDR and CDR2 SFDVKD. The CDR3 runs to 18 residues. Trimming removed 0 bases from V and 7 bases from J; junction bases left unmatched: 12. The DNA for the CDR3 is TGTGCCACCAGTGATTTGAATTCGGGCGCAGGGGGCATCGGGGAGCTGTTTTTT. Translation gives CATSDLNSGAGGIGELFF.

The rearrangement joins TRBV4-1 to TRBJ1-1; unclear D gene. Germline loops: CDR1 MGHRA, CDR2 YSYEKL. The CDR3 has 14 residues. Deletions cut 3 bases from V and 3 bases from J, with 11 bases between. CDR3 sequence reads: CASSHVVTDTEAFF. DNA of the CDR3: TGCGCCAGCAGCCATGTGGTTACGGACACTGAAGCTTTCTTT.

The chain recombines TRBV9 with TRBJ2-1, with TRBD1 matching over 10 bases. The CDR3 is 15 amino acids. V was clipped by 3 bases and J by 4 bases; unmatched bases: 4. Looked up from germline, CDR1 is SGDLS and CDR2 is YYNGEE. CDR3 in DNA: TGTGCCAGCAGCGAGGGACAGGGGATATACAATGAGCAGTTCTTC. This translates into CASSEGQGIYNEQFF.

The chain couples TRBV5-1 to TRBJ1-5; D may be TRBD1 (5 bases). The germline V and J ends were trimmed by 1 base and 1 base, with 9 bases remaining between them. The CDR3 spans 15 residues. From germline, CDR1 is SGHRS and CDR2 YFSETQ. CDR3 sequence: CASSLSPGSNQPQHF. The DNA for the CDR3 is TGCGCCAGCAGCTTGTCCCCAGGGAGCAATCAGCCCCAGCATTTT.

V is TRBV6-2 or TRBV6-3 and J is TRBJ2-7, with D tentatively TRBD2 (5 bases). Trimming removed 5 bases at V and 6 bases at J, with 11 bases between. Germline values: CDR1 MNHEY, CDR2 SVGEGT. The CDR3 consists of 12 residues. DNA for the CDR3: TGTGCCAGCAGTGCCCGGGGTGGCGAGCAGTACTTC. Translated: CASSARGGEQYF.

J is TRBJ1-5 and V is TRBV10-3, with D perhaps TRBD1 (6 bases). Trimming removed 11 bases at V and 5 bases at J, with 25 bases between. Looked up from germline, CDR1 is ENHRY and CDR2 is SYGVKD. The CDR3 consists of 16 residues. In DNA, the CDR3 is TGTGCCTCCAGAGAAGGCTTACAGGGTATGGATCAGCCCCAGCATTTT. Amino acid sequence: CASREGLQGMDQPQHF.

The chain joins TRBV7-9 to TRBJ2-7, with 7 positions matching TRBD1. The CDR3 has 15 residues. The J segment lost 5 bases and the V segment lost 5 bases, leaving 12 bases of the junction unmatched. Germline V gene lookup returns CDR1 SEHNR and CDR2 FQNEAQ (reference sequence). CDR3 protein: CASSETTGKFHEQYF. The CDR3 bases are TGTGCCAGCAGCGAAACGACAGGGAAGTTCCACGAGCAGTACTTC.

V is TRBV4-1 and J is TRBJ2-7; TRBD1 is a possible D gene (5 bases). The CDR3 extends over 16 amino acids. Germline loops: CDR1 MGHRA, CDR2 YSYEKL. Trimming took 0 bases from V and 2 from J, leaving 14 bases between them. DNA of the CDR3: TGCGCCAGCAGCCAAGATCCGGAGACAGTTACCTACGAGCAGTACTTC. It yields the protein CASSQDPETVTYEQYF.

The chain has TRBV18 and TRBJ1-5, with 9 bases that match TRBD1. Germline CDR1 reads KGHSH; CDR2 reads LQKENI. After removal of 1 base from V and 7 bases from J, the junction contained 5 bases not matched to a gene. This CDR3 region has 15 residues. The CDR3 nucleotides read TGTGCCAGCTCACCACTCCGGGACAGGGCACAGCCCCAGCATTTT. It is translated as CASSPLRDRAQPQHF.

V is TRBV11-2 and J is TRBJ2-7, with 13 bases aligning to TRBD2. This CDR3 spans 15 amino acids. With 5 bases clipped from V and 2 bases from J, the junction kept 3 bases outside the gene matches. Germline V gene sequence: CDR1 SGHAT, CDR2 FQNNGV. CDR3 nucleotides: TGTGCCAGCAGCCAAGGGACTAGCGGGACCTACGAGCAGTACTTC. This translates into CASSQGTSGTYEQYF.

This clone appeared a single time. The gene calls are TRBV6-6 and TRBJ2-1; 7 nucleotides line up with TRBD1. The J segment lost 7 bases and the V segment lost 6 bases, leaving 12 bases of the junction unmatched. This CDR3 comprises 15 residues. The germline gives CDR1 MNHNY, CDR2 SVGAGI (reference sequence). CDR3 region: CASRAATGSRNEQFF. In DNA, the CDR3 is TGTGCCAGCAGGGCCGCGACAGGGAGTCGAAATGAGCAGTTCTTC.

V and J are TRBV2 and TRBJ2-2; 8 positions match TRBD2. The V and J ends lost 6 bases and 6 bases, in that order; junction bases with no gene match: 12. In germline, CDR1 is SNHLY, CDR2 FYNNEI. CDR3 length: 16 residues. The CDR3 loop reads CASSVAGGEWPGELFF. The CDR3 DNA follows: TGTGCCAGCAGCGTGGCCGGGGGGGAGTGGCCCGGGGAGCTGTTTTTT.

This clone was observed a handful of times. The chain couples TRBV6-5 to TRBJ2-7; 8 bases fit TRBD2. The germline V gene has CDR1 MNHEY and CDR2 SVGAGI. There are 13 residues in the CDR3. V gave up 8 bases and J gave up 5 bases; unmatched junction bases: 8. The CDR3 DNA reads as TGTGCCAGCCGAACGGGGGGGCCCCACGAGCAGTACTTC. Protein sequence: CASRTGGPHEQYF.

V and J are TRBV4-2 and TRBJ1-6; D is unclear. The CDR3 contains 14 residues. Germline CDR1 reads LGHNA; CDR2 reads YNFKEQ. V was pared by 0 bases and J by 5 bases, with 5 bases between. CDR3 coding DNA: TGTGCCAGCAGCCAAGAGGCGGATAATTCACCCCTCCACTTT. Residues: CASSQEADNSPLHF.

This clone occurred once. This rearrangement joins TRBV24-1 to TRBJ1-2; D possibly corresponds to TRBD1 (5 bases). V lost 7 bases to trimming and J lost 8 bases, with 22 bases between them. The V gene's germline CDR1 is KGHDR and CDR2 SFDVKD. CDR3 length equals 15 residues. The CDR3 is CATSPDGGGINGYTF. CDR3 nucleotides: TGTGCCACCAGCCCAGATGGGGGGGGGATTAACGGCTACACCTTC.

V gene TRBV19 combines with J gene TRBJ1-1; 8 nucleotides match TRBD1. The CDR3 contains 16 residues. Germline V gene lookup returns CDR1 LNHDA and CDR2 SQIVND (reference sequence). Losses at the gene ends were 6 bases for V and 0 bases for J; bases not matched to a gene: 9. The CDR3, as DNA: TGTGCCAGTAGGGCAGGGGGCGGCCCCATGAACACTGAAGCTTTCTTT. Amino acids: CASRAGGGPMNTEAFF. The entire variable domain, with the rest obtained from reference TRBV19 and TRBJ1-1, is as follows: DGGITQSPKYLFRKEGQNVTLSCEQNLNHDAMYWYRQDPGQGLRLIYYSQIVNDFQKGDIAEGYSVSREKKESFPLTVTSAQKNPTAFYLCASRAGGGPMNTEAFFGQGTRLTVV.